These 22 T cell receptor beta chains were sequenced from one sample in a study of PD-L1 blockade in urothelial cancer. Time point indicated: pretreatment peripheral blood. Measured with immunoSEQ multiplex PCR; TCRdb has only the in-frame clones, and not every one. This repertoire shows 100,000 to 150,000 clones, 65% to 85% found once; its top ten account for 3% to 4%. The starting material was PBMCs, obtained around atezolizumab (anti-PD-L1) treatment. The source of these receptors is a man aged 45 to 65 with urothelial cancer.

This chain connects TRBV4-1 to TRBJ2-1; 8 nucleotides line up with TRBD2. The CDR3 sequence is 17 residues long. After removal of 0 bases from V and 3 bases from J, the junction contained 7 bases not matched to a gene. Germline loops: CDR1 MGHRA, CDR2 YSYEKL. The CDR3 is CASSQDGTSGFYNEQFF. The DNA of the CDR3 is TGCGCCAGCAGCCAAGATGGCACTAGCGGTTTCTACAATGAGCAGTTCTTC.

This clone was counted once. The V and J genes are TRBV28 and TRBJ1-5, with no clear D. The CDR3 sequence is 11 residues long. Trimming took 5 bases from V and 14 from J, leaving 13 bases between them. The germline V gene encodes CDR1 MDHEN and CDR2 SYDVKM. The CDR3, as DNA: TGTGCCAGCAGTCAAAACACCGGGAAGCATTTT. It encodes CASSQNTGKHF.

The rearrangement joins TRBV5-1 to TRBJ2-7, with D hard to call. V gave up 0 bases and J gave up 0 bases, with 7 bases separating them. Germline CDR1 and CDR2: SGHRS and YFSETQ. This CDR3 is 14 amino acids long. The CDR3 loop reads CASSLGPGSYEQYF. Written as DNA, the CDR3 is TGCGCCAGCAGCTTGGGGCCGGGCTCCTACGAGCAGTACTTC.

The J gene is TRBJ2-7, the V gene TRBV6-5; 14 positions match TRBD2. CDR3 length: 15 amino acids. V lost 6 bases and J lost 3; bases outside the gene matches: 4. Per germline, CDR1 MNHEY and CDR2 SVGAGI. The CDR3 reads CASRMGLAGVYEQYF. The CDR3 DNA sequence: TGTGCCAGCAGGATGGGACTAGCGGGAGTCTACGAGCAGTACTTC.

The genes are TRBV11-2 and TRBJ2-1, with 9 bases identical to TRBD2. CDR1 is SGHAT, CDR2 FQNNGV, per germline. This CDR3 region has 15 residues. Unmatched junction bases numbered 13, after V lost 6 bases and J lost 10 bases. The CDR3 bases are TGTGCCAGCAGTTCCCTAGCGGGAAGCCCCGGGGAGCAGTTCTTC. Its translation: CASSSLAGSPGEQFF.

The V call is TRBV6-1, the J call TRBJ2-7; 10 nucleotides agree with TRBD2. Germline CDR1 MNHNS, CDR2 SASEGT. The V gene end was trimmed by 0 bases and the J gene end by 4 bases; junction bases not matched to a gene: 3. This CDR3 is 15 amino acids long. The CDR3 here is CASSEARTSGYEQYF. CDR3 nucleotides: TGTGCCAGCAGTGAAGCTAGGACTAGCGGATACGAGCAGTACTTC.

About this clone itself: A much larger clone differs by one base, so this may be a read error. The same CDR3 arises from other DNA sequences in this sample as well. The rearrangement links TRBV19 to TRBJ1-2; D possibly corresponds to TRBD1 (5 bases). Trimming stripped 4 bases from V and 5 bases from J, with 8 bases between. Germline lookup yields CDR1 LNHDA and CDR2 SQIVND (reference sequence). This CDR3 region has 12 residues. The CDR3 DNA reads TGTGCCAGTAGTACGGGGGAGTATGGCTACACCTTC. This gives the protein CASSTGEYGYTF.

This clone was recorded once. This chain connects TRBV5-1 to TRBJ2-2, with 8 positions matching TRBD2. V shed 7 bases, J shed 6 bases, and the junction held 14 bases outside the gene matches. This CDR3 is 16 amino acids long. Germline CDR1 reads SGHRS; CDR2 reads YFSETQ. The CDR3, as DNA: TGCGCCAGCGACGCCACAGCGGGAGCTCATCCCGGGGAGCTGTTTTTT. This translates into CASDATAGAHPGELFF.

This clone has more than one count but fewer than ten. The V gene is TRBV6-4, the J gene TRBJ2-1; D perhaps matches TRBD1 (6 bases). Germline V gene data show CDR1 as MRHNA and CDR2 as SNTAGT. With 0 bases removed from V and 7 bases from J, the gap between germline ends came to 7 bases. The CDR3 extends over 13 amino acids. The CDR3 spells CASSDSTGNEQFF. For the CDR3, the DNA is TGTGCCAGCAGTGACTCGACAGGAAATGAGCAGTTCTTC.

The chain couples TRBV6-1 to TRBJ1-5, with 10 nucleotides matching TRBD1. The germline gives CDR1 MNHNS, CDR2 SASEGT. This CDR3 contains 14 residues. The junction had 7 bases not matched to a gene; V was cut back by 8 bases and J by 6 bases. CDR3 loop: CASLPGTGVQPQHF. CDR3 DNA sequence: TGTGCCAGCCTACCAGGGACAGGGGTTCAGCCCCAGCATTTT.

This clone was observed a handful of times. The rearrangement links TRBV2 to TRBJ1-6; tentative D call: TRBD1 (5 bases). Germline V CDR1 and CDR2: SNHLY, FYNNEI. Trimming removed 6 bases from V and 7 bases from J, with 16 bases in between. The CDR3 totals 15 residues. CDR3 in amino acids: CASSVGEGRNSPLHF. In DNA form, the CDR3 reads TGTGCCAGCAGCGTGGGGGAGGGGCGGAATTCACCCCTCCACTTT. Using reference TRBV2 and TRBJ1-6 for the parts outside the CDR3, the full variable domain is EPEVTQTPSHQVTQMGQEVILRCVPISNHLYFYWYRQILGQKVEFLVSFYNNEISEKSEIFDDQFSVERPDGSNFTLKIRSTKLEDSAMYFCASSVGEGRNSPLHFGNGTRLTVT.

V gene TRBV5-4 combines with J gene TRBJ1-1; D not certain. The CDR3 extends over 14 amino acids. The germline V and J ends were trimmed by 3 bases and 0 bases, with 9 bases remaining between them. Germline V CDR1 and CDR2: SGHNT, YYREEE (reference sequence). CDR3 bases: TGTGCCAGCAGCTGGGCGGGAATGAACACTGAAGCTTTCTTT. Translated: CASSWAGMNTEAFF.

V gene TRBV7-6 combines with J gene TRBJ2-1; 7 bases match TRBD2. V dropped 5 bases and J dropped 8; count of bases not matched to a gene: 12. Germline CDR1 and CDR2: SGHVS and FNYEAQ. This CDR3 contains 15 residues. The CDR3 reads CASSPFSGKADEQFF. The CDR3 DNA follows: TGTGCCAGCAGCCCATTCAGCGGGAAGGCCGATGAGCAGTTCTTC.

This chain uses TRBV11-2 with TRBJ2-7; 8 bases map to TRBD2. V trimming: 5 bases; J trimming: 4 bases; junction bases outside the gene matches: 16. The CDR3 loop spans 17 amino acids. CDR1 and CDR2 (germline): SGHAT, FQNNGV. The CDR3 loop is CASSNRLASGSRYEQYF. CDR3 nucleotides: TGTGCCAGCAGCAATCGGCTCGCGAGCGGGAGTAGGTACGAGCAGTACTTC.

This clone has just one count. This chain links TRBV11-1 with TRBJ2-7, with 10 bases lining up with TRBD2. After removal of 5 bases from V and 1 base from J, the junction contained 11 bases not matched to a gene. This CDR3 contains 17 residues. The germline CDR1 and CDR2 sequences are SGHAT and FQDESV (reference sequence). The DNA for the CDR3 is TGTGCCAGCAGCAGGCTAGCGGGAGATCTCACATCCTACGAGCAGTACTTC. Protein: CASSRLAGDLTSYEQYF.

In DNA, the CDR3 is TGTGCCAGCAGTAGGCGACAGGGCTTTTTCGGCTACACCTTC. As protein: CASSRRQGFFGYTF. The chain has TRBV27 and TRBJ1-2; 7 bases line up with TRBD1. With V trimmed by 5 bases and J by 8 bases, 11 bases remained unmatched. The germline CDR1 and CDR2 sequences are MNHEY and SMNVEV (reference sequence). This CDR3 has 14 residues.

This rearrangement joins TRBV7-8 to TRBJ2-7, with D uncertain. The CDR3 has 11 residues. Trimming cost V 4 bases and J 5 bases, with 6 bases left between them. CDR1 is SGHVS and CDR2 is FQNEAQ in the germline V gene. CDR3 residues: CASSSVDEQYF. The CDR3 nucleotides read TGTGCCAGCAGCTCTGTTGACGAGCAGTACTTC.

The rearrangement links TRBV9 to TRBJ2-7, with unresolved D. Germline assignment: CDR1 SGDLS and CDR2 YYNGEE. The CDR3 is 16 residues long. Trimming pared 0 bases from V and 2 bases from J, leaving 15 bases between. The CDR3: CASSVGSGYQTYEQYF. The CDR3 region has the DNA TGTGCCAGCAGCGTAGGTTCCGGGTACCAAACCTACGAGCAGTACTTC.

This rearrangement joins TRBV7-6 to TRBJ1-4; D is unclear. Germline CDR1 and CDR2: SGHVS and FNYEAQ. The CDR3 contains 15 residues. Trimming took off 5 bases at V and 5 bases at J, with 15 bases between the two ends. In DNA form, the CDR3 reads TGTGCCAGCAGCCACCGAGGAGAGCTGAATGAAAAACTGTTTTTT. It specifies CASSHRGELNEKLFF.

The V gene is TRBV5-1, the J gene TRBJ2-4; TRBD2 agrees at 12 bases. The CDR3 sequence is 18 residues long. Germline values: CDR1 SGHRS, CDR2 YFSETQ. V dropped 0 bases and J dropped 0; count of bases not matched to a gene: 4. The chain's CDR3 is CASSLGLAGEGAKNIQYF. CDR3 bases: TGCGCCAGCAGCTTGGGACTAGCGGGGGAGGGAGCCAAAAACATTCAGTACTTC.

The chain recombines TRBV29-1 with TRBJ2-1; 12 bases match TRBD2. The CDR3 is made up of 19 amino acids. Germline trimming cut 0 bases from V and 0 bases from J; bases unmatched to any gene: 9. Germline CDR1 and CDR2: SQVTM and ANQGSEA. The CDR3 region is CSVEDLFLAGGSSYNEQFF. DNA of the CDR3: TGCAGCGTTGAAGATCTTTTTCTAGCGGGAGGGAGCTCCTACAATGAGCAGTTCTTC.

This CDR3 is CASSVYVSLTDTQYF. As DNA, the CDR3 is TGTGCCAGCAGCGTATACGTTTCACTCACAGATACGCAGTATTTT. The gene calls are TRBV9 and TRBJ2-3; D is uncertain. The germline gives CDR1 SGDLS, CDR2 YYNGEE. The CDR3 loop spans 15 amino acids. The ends were cut back, 1 base at V and 2 bases at J, with 11 bases in the middle. The complete variable domain, with remaining parts taken from reference TRBV9 and TRBJ2-3, reads DSGVTQTPKHLITATGQRVTLRCSPRSGDLSVYWYQQSLDQGLQFLIQYYNGEERAKGNILERFSAQQFPDLHSELNLSSLELGDSALYFCASSVYVSLTDTQYFGPGTRLTVL.